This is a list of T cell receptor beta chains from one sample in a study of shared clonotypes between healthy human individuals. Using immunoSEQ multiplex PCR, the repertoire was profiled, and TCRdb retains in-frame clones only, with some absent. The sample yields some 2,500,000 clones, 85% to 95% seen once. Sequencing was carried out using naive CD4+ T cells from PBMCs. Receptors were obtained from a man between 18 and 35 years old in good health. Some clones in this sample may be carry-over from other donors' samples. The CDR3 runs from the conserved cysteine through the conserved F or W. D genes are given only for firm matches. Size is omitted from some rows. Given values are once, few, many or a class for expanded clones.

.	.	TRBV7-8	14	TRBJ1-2	TGTGCCAGCAGCTTAGATGGGCCAGAGAGTGGCTACACCTTC	CASSLDGPESGYTF
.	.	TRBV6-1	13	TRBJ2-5	TGTGCCAGCAGTGTACAGAGCCGCGTGACCCAGTACTTC	CASSVQSRVTQYF
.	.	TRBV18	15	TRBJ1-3	TGTGCCAGCTCACCACTCATCGGGCCGGGAAACACCATATATTTT	CASSPLIGPGNTIYF
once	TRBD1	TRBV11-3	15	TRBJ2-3	TGTGCCAGCAGCTTCTCAGGGGGTGATAGAGATACGCAGTATTTT	CASSFSGGDRDTQYF
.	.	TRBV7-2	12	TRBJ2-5	TGTGCCAGCAGCTTAGCTTCAGAGACCCAGTACTTC	CASSLASETQYF
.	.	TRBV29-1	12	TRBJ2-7	TGCAGTGCAGGGGATCCACGCTACGAGCAGTACTTC	CSAGDPRYEQYF
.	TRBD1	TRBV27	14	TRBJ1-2	TGTGCCAGCAGTCATAGACAGGGGGGGGAAATCACTAACTTC	CASSHRQGGEITNF
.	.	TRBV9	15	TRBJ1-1	TGTGCCAGCAGCGTGACTCCCGGGACCCCGGAGGGAGCTTTCTTT	CASSVTPGTPEGAFF
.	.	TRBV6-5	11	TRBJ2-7	TGTGCCAGCAGGATGGGTCACGAGCAGTACTTC	CASRMGHEQYF
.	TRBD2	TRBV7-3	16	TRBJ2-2	TGTGCCAGCAGCTTTCTAGCGGGAGGGAACACCGGGGAGCTGTTTTTT	CASSFLAGGNTGELFF
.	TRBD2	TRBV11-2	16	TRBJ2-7	TGTGCCAGCAGCTTCGGCAGTAGCGGGAATTTCTACGAGCAGTACTTC	CASSFGSSGNFYEQYF
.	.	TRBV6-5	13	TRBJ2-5	TGTGCCAGCACCACCGCATCGTCGGGGTCCCAGTACTTC	CASTTASSGSQYF
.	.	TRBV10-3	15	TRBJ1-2	TGTGCCATCAGTGAGTCGAGACAGAAAAGCTATGGCTACACCTTC	CAISESRQKSYGYTF
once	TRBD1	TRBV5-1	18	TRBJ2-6	TGCGCCAGCAGCTTGGTTGCGCAGGGGGTAGGTGGGGCCAACGTCCTGACTTTC	CASSLVAQGVGGANVLTF
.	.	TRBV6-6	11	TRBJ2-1	TGTGCCAGCAGCCATCGGGATGAGCAGTTCTTC	CASSHRDEQFF
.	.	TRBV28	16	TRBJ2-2	TGTGCCAGCACCCATCAGGGAACTTCGAACACCGGGGAGCTGTTTTTT	CASTHQGTSNTGELFF
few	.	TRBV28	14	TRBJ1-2	TGTGCCAGCAGTCAAAGACAGGTTGGATATGGCTACACCTTC	CASSQRQVGYGYTF
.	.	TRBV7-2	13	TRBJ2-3	TGTGCCAGCAGCCAGGGCGTCTCAGATACGCAGTATTTT	CASSQGVSDTQYF
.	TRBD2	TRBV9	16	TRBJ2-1	TGTGCCAGCAGCGTCGGGACTAGCGGGGATTACAATGAGCAGTTCTTC	CASSVGTSGDYNEQFF
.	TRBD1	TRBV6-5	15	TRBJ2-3	TGTGCCAGCAGAGACAGGGGATCTAGCACAGATACGCAGTATTTT	CASRDRGSSTDTQYF
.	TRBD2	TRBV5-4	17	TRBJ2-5	TGTGCCAGCAGCTTGGCAGGTCGCGGGAGGGCCACGGAGACCCAGTACTTC	CASSLAGRGRATETQYF
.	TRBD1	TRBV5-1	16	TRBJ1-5	TGCGCCAGCAGCCCCCAGGGGGCAGCTAGCAATCAGCCCCAGCATTTT	CASSPQGAASNQPQHF
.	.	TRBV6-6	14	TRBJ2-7	TGTGCCAGCGGGGAAGTCCGAGGTTCCTACGAGCAGTACTTC	CASGEVRGSYEQYF
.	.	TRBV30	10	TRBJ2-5	TGTGCCTCCTCCAGAGAGACCCAGTACTTC	CASSRETQYF
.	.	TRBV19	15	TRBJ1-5	TGTGCCAGTAGACGGGGGAGGGAAAGCAATCAGCCCCAGCATTTT	CASRRGRESNQPQHF
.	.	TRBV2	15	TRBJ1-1	TGTGCCAGCAGTGAAGCGTCAGGGACGAACACTGAAGCTTTCTTT	CASSEASGTNTEAFF
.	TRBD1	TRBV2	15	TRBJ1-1	TGTGCCAGCAGTGACGTCACAGGGGGCAACACTGAAGCTTTCTTT	CASSDVTGGNTEAFF
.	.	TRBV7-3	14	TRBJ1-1	TGTGCCAGCAGCTTAATTGGGGTAGGGACTGAAGCTTTCTTT	CASSLIGVGTEAFF